This T cell receptor (beta chain) was recorded in a study of T cell changes during pregnancy in multiple sclerosis. Trimming took 4 bases from V and 0 from J; bases not matched to a gene: 3. The CDR3 covers 18 residues. Germline-derived CDR1 and CDR2 are LNHDA and SQIVND (reference sequence). The assay was immunoSEQ multiplex PCR, and TCRdb's table has in-frame clones only and misses some. The sample holds under 100,000 clones, 85% to 95% seen once. The source is a female donor with multiple sclerosis, enrolled in a pregnancy study. The sample consisted of peripheral blood, taken in the third trimester of pregnancy. J is TRBJ2-2 and V is TRBV19; 15 bases agree with TRBD2. The CDR3 DNA is TGTGCCAGTAGTACGGGACTAGCGGGGGGATCGAACACCGGGGAGCTGTTTTTT. Its protein product is CASSTGLAGGSNTGELFF.